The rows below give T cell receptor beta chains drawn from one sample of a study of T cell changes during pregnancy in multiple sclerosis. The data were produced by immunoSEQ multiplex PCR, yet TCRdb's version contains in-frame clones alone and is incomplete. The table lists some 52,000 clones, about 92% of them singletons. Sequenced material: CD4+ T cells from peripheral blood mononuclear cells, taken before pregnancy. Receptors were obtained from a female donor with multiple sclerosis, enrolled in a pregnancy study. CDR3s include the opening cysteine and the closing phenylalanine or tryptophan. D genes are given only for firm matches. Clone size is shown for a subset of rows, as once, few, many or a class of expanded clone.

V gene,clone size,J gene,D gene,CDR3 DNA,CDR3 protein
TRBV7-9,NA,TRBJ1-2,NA,TGTGCCAGCAGCCTCCAGGGGCGGAGTGGCTACACCTTC,CASSLQGRSGYTF
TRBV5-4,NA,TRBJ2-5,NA,TGTGCCAGCAGCTTGGTTGCTAGCTTGAGTTTGGAGACCCAGTACTTC,CASSLVASLSLETQYF
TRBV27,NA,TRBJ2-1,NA,TGTGCCAGCAGTTCCCTAGCCCGACCCAATTACAATGAGCAGTTCTTC,CASSSLARPNYNEQFF
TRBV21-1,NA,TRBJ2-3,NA,TGTGCCAGCAGCCTCCAAGAGCGGGAGGGCAATCCAGATACGCAGTATTTT,CASSLQEREGNPDTQYF
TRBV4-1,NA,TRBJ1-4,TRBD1,TGCGCCAGCAGCCAAGAAGCGACAGGGGGGAAACTGTTTTTT,CASSQEATGGKLFF
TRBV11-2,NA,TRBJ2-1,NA,TGTGCCAGCAGCTTAGATCTGGGGGGATACAATGAGCAGTTCTTC,CASSLDLGGYNEQFF
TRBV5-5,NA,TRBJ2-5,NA,TGTGCCAGCAGCCGGGCAGGGGCCCAAGAGACCCAGTACTTC,CASSRAGAQETQYF
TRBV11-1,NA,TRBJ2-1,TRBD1,TGTGCCAGCAGCCCGCGACAGGGTGGGCAGTTCTTC,CASSPRQGGQFF
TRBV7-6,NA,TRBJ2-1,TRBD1,TGTGCCAGCAGCTTAGCGTCAGGGGGCGATACCTACAATGAGCAGTTCTTC,CASSLASGGDTYNEQFF
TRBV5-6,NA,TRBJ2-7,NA,TGTGCCAGCAGCTTGGCCAGATACGAGCAGTACTTC,CASSLARYEQYF
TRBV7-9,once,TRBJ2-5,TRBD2,TGTGCCAGCAGCCCCGGTAGTTCCCTAGCGGTGTACCAAGAGACCCAGTACTTC,CASSPGSSLAVYQETQYF
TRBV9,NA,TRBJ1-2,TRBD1,TGTGCCTACAGGGGGAACTATGGCTACACCTTC,CAYRGNYGYTF
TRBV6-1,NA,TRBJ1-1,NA,TGTGCCAGCAGTGAAGTCGTGGCAGTAATTGAAGCTTTCTTT,CASSEVVAVIEAFF
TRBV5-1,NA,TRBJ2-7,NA,TGCGCCAGCAGCAAGGACAGTACCTCCTCCTACGAGCAGTACTTC,CASSKDSTSSYEQYF
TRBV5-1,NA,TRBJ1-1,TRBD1,TGCGCCAGTAGAATGGACAGGGGAACTGAAGCTTTCTTT,CASRMDRGTEAFF
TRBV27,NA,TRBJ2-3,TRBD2,TGTGCCAGCAGTTTATCGAACCTAGCGGGAAGCACAGATACGCAGTATTTT,CASSLSNLAGSTDTQYF
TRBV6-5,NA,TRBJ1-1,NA,TGTGCCAGCAGACCCGCGGGCGAGGGCACTGAAGCTTTCTTT,CASRPAGEGTEAFF
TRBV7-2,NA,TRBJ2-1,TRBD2,TGTGCCAGCAGAGAGTGGGGTAGCGGGAATGAGCAGTTCTTC,CASREWGSGNEQFF
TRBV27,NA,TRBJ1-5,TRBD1,TGTGCCAGCAAGCAGGGGGTTATTAGCAATCAGCCCCAGCATTTT,CASKQGVISNQPQHF
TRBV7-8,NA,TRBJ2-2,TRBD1,TGTGCCAGCAGCGAAACAGGGGCGAACACCGGGGAGCTGTTTTTT,CASSETGANTGELFF
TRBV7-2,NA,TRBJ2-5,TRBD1,TGTGCCAGCAGCACAGCAGGGGGCGGAGAGACCCAGTACTTC,CASSTAGGGETQYF
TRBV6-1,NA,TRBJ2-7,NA,TGTGCCAGCAGTCCGTTACTTTCATACCACGAGCAGTACTTC,CASSPLLSYHEQYF
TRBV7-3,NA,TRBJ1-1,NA,TGTGCCAGCAGCTTACAGGGGAACACTGAAGCTTTCTTT,CASSLQGNTEAFF
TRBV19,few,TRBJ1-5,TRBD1,TGTGCCAGTAGAGGGACAGCCCAACAGCCCCAGCATTTT,CASRGTAQQPQHF
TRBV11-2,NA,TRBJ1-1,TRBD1,TGTGCCAGCAGCTTAGCTTTAGGACAGGGTGGGACTGAAGCTTTCTTT,CASSLALGQGGTEAFF
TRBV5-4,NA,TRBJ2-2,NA,TGTGCCAGCAGCTTGATGGGCACTGGGGAGCTGTTTTTT,CASSLMGTGELFF
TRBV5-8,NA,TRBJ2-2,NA,TGTGCCAGCAGCTTATCACAGGGCGGGACCGGGGAGCTGTTTTTT,CASSLSQGGTGELFF
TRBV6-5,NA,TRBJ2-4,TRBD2,TGTGCCAGCAGCCGACTAGCGGGGGATCTTCAGTACTTC,CASSRLAGDLQYF
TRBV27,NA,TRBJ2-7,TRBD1,TGTGCCAGCAGTCTCAAGGGGACAGCCACCTACGAGCAGTACTTC,CASSLKGTATYEQYF
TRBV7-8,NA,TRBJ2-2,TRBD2,TGTGCCAGCAGCTTAGTCTTTCAGGGCGGGAGGTTAGCCACCGGGGAGCTGTTTTTT,CASSLVFQGGRLATGELFF
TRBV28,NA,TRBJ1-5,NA,TGTGCCAGCAGCCTATCAAACAATCAGCCCCAGCATTTT,CASSLSNNQPQHF
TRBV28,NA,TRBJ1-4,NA,TGTGCCAGCAGGTTTGACAGAGTTAATGAAAAACTGTTTTTT,CASRFDRVNEKLFF
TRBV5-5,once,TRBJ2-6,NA,TGTGCCAGCAGCCTGTCCTCTGGGGCCAACGTCCTGACTTTC,CASSLSSGANVLTF
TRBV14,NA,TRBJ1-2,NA,TGTGCCAGCAGCCAAGATCTCGGCTATGGCTACACCTTC,CASSQDLGYGYTF
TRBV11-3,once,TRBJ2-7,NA,TGTGCCAGCAGCTTAAATCCGGGATACGAGCAGTACTTC,CASSLNPGYEQYF
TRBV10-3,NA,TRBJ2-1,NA,TGTGCCATCAGTGAGTCGGGGGGGCTGAGCAATGAGCAGTTCTTC,CAISESGGLSNEQFF
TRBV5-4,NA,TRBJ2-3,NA,TGTGCCAGCAGCTCCCTACAGGGAACAGATACGCAGTATTTT,CASSSLQGTDTQYF
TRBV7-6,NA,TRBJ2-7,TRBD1,TGTGCCAGCAGCCCAAGGACAGGGGGCAACGAGCAGTACTTC,CASSPRTGGNEQYF
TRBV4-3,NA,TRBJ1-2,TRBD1,TGCGCCAGCAGCCTTGGGACAGGGGTAGGCTATGGCTACACCTTC,CASSLGTGVGYGYTF
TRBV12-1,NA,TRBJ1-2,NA,TGTGCCAGCGCGGGTTTTAACTATGGCTACACCTTC,CASAGFNYGYTF
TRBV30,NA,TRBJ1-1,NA,TGTGCCATCTACGGGGGGGGTAAAACTGAAGCTTTCTTT,CAIYGGGKTEAFF
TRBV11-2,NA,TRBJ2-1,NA,TGTGCCAGCAGCTTTATAAACTCCTACAATGAGCAGTTCTTC,CASSFINSYNEQFF
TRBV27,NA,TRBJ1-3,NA,TGTGCCAGCAGTCCCGGACTGACTGGAAACACCATATATTTT,CASSPGLTGNTIYF
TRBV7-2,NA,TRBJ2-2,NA,TGTGCCAGCAGCAGTACTAGATTAAGGTCCGGGGAGCTGTTTTTT,CASSSTRLRSGELFF
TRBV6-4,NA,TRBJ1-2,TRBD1,TGTGCCAGCAGTCACAGGGGCCCCCCGTTGCCAGGCTACACCTTC,CASSHRGPPLPGYTF
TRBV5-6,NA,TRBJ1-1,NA,TGTGCCAGCAGCTCATGGGGGAGGTGGAACACTGAAGCTTTCTTT,CASSSWGRWNTEAFF
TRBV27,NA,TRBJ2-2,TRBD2,TGTGCCAGCAGTCCCCAAGGACTAGCGGGAGCATCGGGGGAGCTGTTTTTT,CASSPQGLAGASGELFF
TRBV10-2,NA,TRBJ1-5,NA,TGCGCCAGCAGTGAGTGGAGGGTGTCGGGGGTCAATCAGCCCCAGCATTTT,CASSEWRVSGVNQPQHF
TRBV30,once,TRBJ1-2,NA,TGTGCCTGGATCAACGGGGGGTATGGCTACACCTTC,CAWINGGYGYTF
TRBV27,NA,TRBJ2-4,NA,TGTGCCAGCAGTCTGCTCGGGGATCTGAACATTCAGTACTTC,CASSLLGDLNIQYF
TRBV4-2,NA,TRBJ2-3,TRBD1,TGTGCCAGCAGCCCACTGACAGGGGTAACAGATACGCAGTATTTT,CASSPLTGVTDTQYF
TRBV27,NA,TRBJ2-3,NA,TGTGCCAGCGCTCCCCTTAGCGAATATACGCAGTATTTT,CASAPLSEYTQYF
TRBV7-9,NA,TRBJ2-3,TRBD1,TGTGCCAGCAGCTTTGGTGGGACAGGGGCGGGAGATACGCAGTATTTT,CASSFGGTGAGDTQYF
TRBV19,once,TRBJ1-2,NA,TGTGCCAGTAGTCCCGTAGCTAACTATGGCTACACCTTC,CASSPVANYGYTF
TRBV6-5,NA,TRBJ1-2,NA,TGTGCCAGCAGTTCCCCCGGGGGTGGATATGGCTACACCTTC,CASSSPGGGYGYTF
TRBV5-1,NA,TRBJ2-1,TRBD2,TGCGCCAGCAGCTTGGTAACTAGCGGGAGTCACAATGAGCAGTTCTTC,CASSLVTSGSHNEQFF
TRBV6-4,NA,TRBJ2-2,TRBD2,TGTGCCAGCAGCCCCGGAACTAGCGGGGGTCACCGGGAGCTGTTTTTT,CASSPGTSGGHRELFF
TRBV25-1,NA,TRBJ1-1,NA,TGTGCCAGCAGTGATTACAGAGAAAGTGAAGCTTTCTTT,CASSDYRESEAFF
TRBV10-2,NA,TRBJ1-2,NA,TGCGCCAGCCGGGACTCGTATGGCTACACCTTC,CASRDSYGYTF
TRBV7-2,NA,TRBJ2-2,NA,TGTGCCAGCAGCTTCGGAGCGGTCACCGGGGAGCTGTTTTTT,CASSFGAVTGELFF